This T cell receptor beta chain was found in a study of yellow fever vaccine responses in identical twins (dated by TCRdb to the late 2010s). With respect to the entire study: Focusing on identical twins, the study followed the T cell clones that responded to the vaccine, and did so with precision. The paper's findings and limits, for the study overall: The authors reported that the T cell response to vaccination in identical twins appeared partly convergent and partly personalized.

Libraries came from RT-PCR. The instrument given in TCRdb is Illumina HiSeq 2500. TCRdb reprocessing: public reads trimmed at Q25 with fastp, clones called with MiXCR, in-frame beta chains kept. Each entry is one CDR3 protein sequence, shown with its most common DNA and genes. The sample table records 2,000 or so distinct CDR3 sequences; around 87% of these occur just once. The leading ten clones occupy about 4.6% of the sample. To note about this clonotype: Its antigen is still unknown. Nothing much larger sits one base from this clone, and base qualities are not available.

CDR1 is given as DFQATT and CDR2 as SNEGSKA, both from the germline V gene (reference sequence). The CDR3 numbers 13 residues from cysteine through phenylalanine. Only the CDR3 region is kept as DNA, spanning 39 bases read in frame from base 1. The junction shows trimming of 6 bases on V and 8 bases on J, and the gene matches do not reach 7 bases of it. This clonotype originated in a woman between 18 and 29 years old who received the yellow fever vaccine. Donor details come from another sample of the same person, matched by shared clones. Sequenced here: T cells from blood (PBMCs), unsorted or a sorted subset (not recorded which), sampled before or after yellow fever vaccination (not recorded which). The sequence joins TRBV20-1 to TRBJ1-6, with TRBD1 matching 7 junction bases. The CDR3 region reads CSANRGRDSPLHF. In nucleotide form, the sequence is TGCAGTGCAAACAGGGGCCGGGATTCACCCCTCCACTTT.